Below, 20 T cell receptor beta chains from the same sample are listed, as sequenced in a study of cytomegalovirus exposure and HLA in healthy donors. 60 Vbeta and 13 Jbeta primers were used in PCR. Here immunoSEQ multiplex PCR was the method, and the copy in TCRdb shows in-frame clones only, minus some. The sample holds hundreds of thousands of clones, roughly 75% seen once. Material for sequencing was PBMCs. The receptors were gathered from a woman in her 30s in good health and CMV-seronegative.

In this sample, this clone turned up a few times. The chain uses TRBV7-9 and TRBJ2-1, with TRBD2 matching over 9 bases. V was clipped by 4 bases and J by 3 bases; unmatched bases: 4. CDR3 length: 15 residues. Germline V gives CDR1 SEHNR, CDR2 FQNEAQ (reference sequence). CDR3 amino acids: CASSSRLADYNEQFF. The CDR3 DNA reads as TGTGCCAGCAGCTCCCGACTAGCGGACTACAATGAGCAGTTCTTC. The full variable domain, with the rest looked up from reference TRBV7-9 and TRBJ2-1, is DTGVSQNPRHKITKRGQNVTFRCDPISEHNRLYWYRQTLGQGPEFLTYFQNEAQLEKSRLLSDRFSAERPKGSFSTLEIQRTEQGDSAMYLCASSSRLADYNEQFFGPGTRLTVL.

The genes are TRBV2 and TRBJ2-1; TRBD2 matches at 10 bases. Germline CDR1 is SNHLY and CDR2 is FYNNEI. J gave up 0 bases and V 3 bases, and 11 bases lay outside the gene matches. The CDR3 runs to 19 residues. The DNA for the CDR3 is TGTGCCAGCAGTGAGTGGCTAGCGGGAGACCCGAGCTCCTACAATGAGCAGTTCTTC. Its protein is CASSEWLAGDPSSYNEQFF.

The genes are TRBV5-1 and TRBJ2-5, with 16 nucleotides matching TRBD2. Germline V CDR1 and CDR2: SGHRS, YFSETQ. V was clipped by 3 bases and J by 5 bases; unmatched bases: 7. The CDR3 consists of 17 residues. The CDR3 DNA reads TGCGCCAGCAGCTCCGCTCCGGGACTAGCGGGGGGGGAGACCCAGTACTTC. Translation gives CASSSAPGLAGGETQYF.

As to this clone: One end of the junction does not line up with germline, which may come from a read error. The V call is TRBV7-7, the J call TRBJ2-5; 7 bases are shared with TRBD1. The CDR3 contains 14 residues. Germline lookup yields CDR1 SSHAT and CDR2 FNYEAQ (reference sequence). The CDR3 sequence: CASSPTGVQETQYF. The CDR3, as DNA: TGTGCTAGCAGCCCCACAGGGGTCCAAGAGACCCAGTACTTC.

The chain is built from TRBV27 and TRBJ2-1; 8 nucleotides line up with TRBD2. Germline-derived CDR1 and CDR2 are MNHEY and SMNVEV (reference sequence). Trimming removed 0 bases from V and 5 bases from J; junction bases left unmatched: 12. The CDR3 consists of 18 residues. CDR3 sequence: CASSLSPIKAGAHNEQFF. CDR3 coding DNA: TGTGCCAGCAGTTTATCCCCCATAAAAGCGGGGGCTCACAATGAGCAGTTCTTC.

The chain couples TRBV19 to TRBJ2-7, with 9 bases fitting TRBD2. CDR1 LNHDA and CDR2 SQIVND come from the germline V gene (reference sequence). The trim removed 6 bases at V and 3 bases at J, leaving 6 bases unmatched. The CDR3 has 14 residues. The CDR3: CASSEISGSYEQYF. CDR3 DNA: TGTGCCAGTAGCGAAATTAGCGGGAGCTACGAGCAGTACTTC.

This clone was observed a few times. J is TRBJ2-1 and V is TRBV4-2, with 9 nucleotides matching TRBD2. The CDR3 loop spans 17 amino acids. V dropped 0 bases and J dropped 2; count of bases not matched to a gene: 5. Germline CDR1 is LGHNA and CDR2 is YNFKEQ. The CDR3 sequence: CASSQDEAGGAYNEQFF. CDR3 in DNA: TGTGCCAGCAGCCAAGATGAGGCGGGAGGGGCCTACAATGAGCAGTTCTTC.

Only a few counts were recorded for this clone. The chain has TRBV2 and TRBJ1-1, with 8 bases fitting TRBD1. With 6 bases clipped from V and 5 bases from J, the junction kept 8 bases outside the gene matches. This CDR3 region has 14 residues. The germline CDR1 and CDR2 sequences are SNHLY and FYNNEI. The CDR3: CASRRQGWDTEAFF. CDR3 DNA sequence: TGTGCCAGCAGGAGACAGGGGTGGGATACTGAAGCTTTCTTT.

The gene calls are TRBV6-5 and TRBJ1-5; a possible D gene is TRBD1 (5 bases). Per the germline V gene, CDR1 is MNHEY and CDR2 is SVGAGI. Trimming removed 0 bases from V and 5 bases from J, with 14 bases in between. CDR3 size: 16 residues. CDR3 in DNA: TGTGCCAGCAGTTACTCGGGTGCGGGGGTAGATCAGCCCCAGCATTTT. It specifies CASSYSGAGVDQPQHF.

The chain recombines TRBV11-3 with TRBJ2-2, with D tentatively TRBD2 (6 bases). V lost 7 bases to trimming and J lost 1 base, with 19 bases between them. The CDR3 loop spans 17 amino acids. Germline V gene sequence: CDR1 SGHNT, CDR2 YENEEA. The CDR3 reads CASTYSGPGLNTGELFF. The CDR3 DNA reads TGTGCCAGCACCTATTCAGGTCCGGGACTGAACACCGGGGAGCTGTTTTTT.

This chain connects TRBV2 to TRBJ1-1; D uncertain. The CDR3 sequence is 13 residues long. CDR1 is SNHLY, CDR2 FYNNEI, per germline. The ends were cut back, 6 bases at V and 5 bases at J, with 13 bases in the middle. CDR3: CASRKEGWTEAFF. The CDR3 DNA sequence: TGTGCCAGCAGGAAGGAGGGATGGACTGAAGCTTTCTTT.

V is TRBV15 and J is TRBJ2-3; TRBD2 matches at 11 bases. With 0 bases clipped from V and 2 bases from J, the junction kept 10 bases outside the gene matches. Germline V lookup: CDR1 LNHNV, CDR2 YYDKDF (reference sequence). This CDR3 has 19 residues. This CDR3 is CATSRDLFLAGGSTDTQYF. The CDR3 region has the DNA TGTGCCACCAGCAGAGATCTCTTCCTAGCGGGGGGTTCCACAGATACGCAGTATTTT. Full variable domain (remainder filled in from reference TRBV15 and TRBJ2-3): DAMVIQNPRYQVTQFGKPVTLSCSQTLNHNVMYWYQQKSSQAPKLLFHYYDKDFNNEADTPDNFQSRRPNTSFCFLDIRSPGLGDTAMYLCATSRDLFLAGGSTDTQYFGPGTRLTVL.

The rearrangement uses TRBV27 and TRBJ1-2; D is perhaps TRBD1 (5 bases). The V gene lost 6 bases and the J gene lost 3 bases, with 14 bases spanning the gap. The length of the CDR3 is 14 residues. The germline gives CDR1 MNHEY, CDR2 SMNVEV (reference sequence). CDR3: CASSPGGWDYGYTF. CDR3 in DNA: TGTGCCAGCAGCCCCGGGGGGTGGGACTATGGCTACACCTTC.

This chain's CDR3 is CASSQAGLAGGNNEQFF. CDR3 DNA sequence: TGTGCCAGCAGCCAGGCAGGACTAGCGGGAGGGAACAATGAGCAGTTCTTC. The rearrangement links TRBV4-2 to TRBJ2-1; 15 nucleotides agree with TRBD2. V lost 3 bases to trimming and J lost 5 bases; unmatched junction nucleotides: 5. Germline loops: CDR1 LGHNA, CDR2 YNFKEQ. This CDR3 is built from 17 residues.

The chain has TRBV9 and TRBJ2-5; D perhaps matches TRBD2 (6 bases). The CDR3 consists of 14 residues. Trimming cost V 3 bases and J 4 bases, with 13 bases left between them. Germline CDR1 is SGDLS and CDR2 is YYNGEE. DNA of the CDR3: TGTGCCAGCAGCGCCCGGACTACTCGAGAGACCCAGTACTTC. Encoded protein: CASSARTTRETQYF.

In this sample, this clone turned up a few times. The genes are TRBV11-1 and TRBJ2-7; 8 bases are a match to TRBD1. CDR3 length: 13 amino acids. Germline-derived CDR1 and CDR2 are SGHAT and FQDESV (reference sequence). The J segment lost 5 bases and the V segment lost 6 bases, leaving 6 bases of the junction unmatched. DNA of the CDR3: TGTGCCAGCAGTTTTGACAGGGGAGACGAGCAGTACTTC. Translation: CASSFDRGDEQYF.

V and J are TRBV7-9 and TRBJ1-1; D is possibly TRBD1 (6 bases). V lost 5 bases, J lost 1 base, and 8 bases lay in between. The germline V gene encodes CDR1 SEHNR and CDR2 FQNEAQ (reference sequence). The CDR3 is made up of 13 amino acids. The DNA for the CDR3 is TGTGCCAGCAGCACGACAGGGAACACTGAAGCTTTCTTT. Translated: CASSTTGNTEAFF.

The chain combines TRBV25-1 with TRBJ1-3; D uncertain. The CDR3 covers 16 residues. Trimming left V 4 bases short and J 2 bases short, with 15 bases between. Germline CDR1 MGHDK, CDR2 SYGVNS. CDR3 in amino acids: CASSATSVGAGNTIYF. The CDR3, as DNA: TGTGCCAGCAGTGCAACGTCCGTCGGAGCTGGAAACACCATATATTTT.

In this sample, this clone turned up a few times. This chain uses TRBV7-9 with TRBJ2-7; 15 nucleotides line up with TRBD2. Trimming removed 4 bases from V and 2 bases from J; junction bases left unmatched: 6. The CDR3 totals 17 residues. CDR1 and CDR2 from the germline V gene are SEHNR and FQNEAQ (reference sequence). The CDR3 region is CASSSGLAGGRTYEQYF. As DNA, the CDR3 is TGTGCCAGCAGCTCGGGACTAGCGGGAGGACGAACCTACGAGCAGTACTTC.

This clone was detected a few times. This chain uses TRBV5-1 with TRBJ2-7, with 11 bases fitting TRBD2. V shed 0 bases, J shed 5 bases, and the junction held 7 bases outside the gene matches. Germline V CDR1 and CDR2: SGHRS, YFSETQ. The length of the CDR3 is 16 residues. CDR3: CASSLDGSGRGHEQYF. CDR3 nucleotide sequence: TGCGCCAGCAGCTTGGATGGTAGCGGGAGGGGCCACGAGCAGTACTTC.